This is a list of T cell receptor beta chains from one sample in a study of beta chain features in type 1 diabetes. The method was immunoSEQ multiplex PCR; TCRdb's version includes in-frame clones alone and lacks a portion of them. The top ten clones hold over 0.065% of a sample with some 99,000 clones, under 40% of them seen once. The specimen sequenced was stem cell memory CD4+ T cells from blood. Source of these receptors: a woman between 18 and 29 years old in good health. CDR3s leave out the opening cysteine and the closing phenylalanine or tryptophan. The D gene is left open where the match is weak.

v_gene: TRBV19
d_gene: TRBD2
j_gene: TRBJ2-1
CDR3aa: ASRIAGVRNEQF

v_gene: TRBV29-1
d_gene: .
j_gene: TRBJ2-6
CDR3aa: SVEGPGSGANVLT

v_gene: TRBV5-4
d_gene: .
j_gene: TRBJ1-1
CDR3aa: ASSLVVGRVNTEAF

v_gene: TRBV20-1
d_gene: .
j_gene: TRBJ2-1
CDR3aa: SARPYNEQF

v_gene: TRBV28
d_gene: .
j_gene: TRBJ1-5
CDR3aa: ASSLPGQFRVSRNQPQH

v_gene: TRBV7-2
d_gene: TRBD1
j_gene: TRBJ2-3
CDR3aa: ASSRQGQSTDTQY

v_gene: TRBV11-1
d_gene: .
j_gene: TRBJ2-1
CDR3aa: ASSRQPYNEQF

v_gene: TRBV28
d_gene: TRBD1
j_gene: TRBJ1-5
CDR3aa: ASRTETGIDSQPQH

v_gene: TRBV6-5
d_gene: TRBD2
j_gene: TRBJ2-7
CDR3aa: ASRGLAGTYEQY

v_gene: TRBV6-5
d_gene: .
j_gene: TRBJ2-7
CDR3aa: ASTMISEQY

v_gene: TRBV7-3
d_gene: .
j_gene: TRBJ2-2
CDR3aa: ASSLVPANTGELF

v_gene: TRBV4-1
d_gene: TRBD2
j_gene: TRBJ2-1
CDR3aa: ASSLGTSGSSYNEQF

v_gene: TRBV18
d_gene: TRBD1
j_gene: TRBJ1-4
CDR3aa: ASSPPRGREKLF

v_gene: TRBV30
d_gene: .
j_gene: TRBJ2-3
CDR3aa: AWRRYSTDTQY

v_gene: TRBV11-2
d_gene: .
j_gene: TRBJ2-5
CDR3aa: ASSLDLAEETQY

v_gene: TRBV13
d_gene: TRBD2
j_gene: TRBJ2-3
CDR3aa: ASSARRGGDTQY

v_gene: TRBV2
d_gene: .
j_gene: TRBJ2-4
CDR3aa: ASSSRNIQY

v_gene: TRBV28
d_gene: TRBD2
j_gene: TRBJ2-7
CDR3aa: ASSPGTIYEQY

v_gene: TRBV28
d_gene: .
j_gene: TRBJ2-7
CDR3aa: ASSFELYYEQY

v_gene: TRBV6-5
d_gene: .
j_gene: TRBJ2-5
CDR3aa: ASSYVKTQY

v_gene: TRBV18
d_gene: TRBD1
j_gene: TRBJ2-1
CDR3aa: ASSPPINSRQGARIYNEQF

v_gene: TRBV18
d_gene: .
j_gene: TRBJ2-2
CDR3aa: ASSPRPQRGTGELF

v_gene: TRBV6-1
d_gene: TRBD2
j_gene: TRBJ2-1
CDR3aa: ASRELAGGPNEQF

v_gene: TRBV30
d_gene: TRBD2
j_gene: TRBJ2-7
CDR3aa: AWSVRASGRGSYEQY

v_gene: TRBV28
d_gene: TRBD1
j_gene: TRBJ2-6
CDR3aa: ASSSGQLTFSGANVLT

v_gene: TRBV30
d_gene: TRBD2
j_gene: TRBJ2-3
CDR3aa: AWSFASGRVTDTQY

v_gene: TRBV27
d_gene: TRBD1
j_gene: TRBJ2-7
CDR3aa: ASSSPDRGLYEQY

v_gene: TRBV14
d_gene: .
j_gene: TRBJ2-7
CDR3aa: ASSQTPGLPYEQY

v_gene: TRBV19
d_gene: TRBD2
j_gene: TRBJ2-5
CDR3aa: ASSIYPGGQETQY

v_gene: TRBV2
d_gene: .
j_gene: TRBJ2-3
CDR3aa: ASSEASWGRDTQY

v_gene: TRBV19
d_gene: TRBD2
j_gene: TRBJ2-1
CDR3aa: ASSSPGLAAYNEQF

v_gene: TRBV9
d_gene: TRBD2
j_gene: TRBJ2-3
CDR3aa: ASSVGVAGGIDTQY

v_gene: TRBV18
d_gene: TRBD1
j_gene: TRBJ2-2
CDR3aa: ASSPWTGQDTGELF

v_gene: TRBV7-2
d_gene: .
j_gene: TRBJ2-2
CDR3aa: ASSFVYTGELF

v_gene: TRBV7-9
d_gene: TRBD1
j_gene: TRBJ2-5
CDR3aa: ASSLEGTGSWETQY

v_gene: TRBV2
d_gene: .
j_gene: TRBJ2-6
CDR3aa: ASSRLVDRPLGSSGANVLT

v_gene: TRBV7-2
d_gene: .
j_gene: TRBJ1-4
CDR3aa: ASSLGPTTNEKLF

v_gene: TRBV5-6
d_gene: TRBD1
j_gene: TRBJ2-2
CDR3aa: ASNRGRVWTANTGELF